This paragraph reports one TCR beta chain. Clones were read by immunoSEQ multiplex PCR, and TCRdb kept only the in-frame ones, dropping some. The data contain 15,000 to 20,000 clones, around 87% of them seen just once; the ten biggest clones take up less than 15%. Germline CDR1 and CDR2: LNHNV and YYDKDF (reference sequence). The CDR3 sequence is 16 residues long. The V gene end was trimmed by 1 base and the J gene end by 6 bases; junction bases not matched to a gene: 7. These data belong to a study of T cell changes during pregnancy in multiple sclerosis. This receptor was taken from a female donor in good health, enrolled as a control in a pregnancy study. The rearrangement joins TRBV15 to TRBJ2-7, with 12 bases identical to TRBD1. The sample was CD8+ T cells from peripheral blood mononuclear cells, taken in the third trimester of pregnancy. CDR3 DNA sequence: TGTGCCACCAGCAGAGTCCCGGGACAGGGGGCAAGCGAGCAGTACTTC. It codes for CATSRVPGQGASEQYF.